The next 31 T cell receptor beta chains were all read from a single sample in a study of Ad26.COV2.S vaccination and SARS-CoV-2 variants. TCRdb keeps only in-frame clones here, not all; method: immunoSEQ multiplex PCR. The data contain about half a million clones, 80% to 90% of them seen just once; the ten biggest clones take up about 1.7%. Treatment: about 20 received Ad26.COV2.S at low or high dose, single or two shots; several received placebo; per-sample allocation not given. All samples were drawn on day 63, counting from the first vaccine or placebo injection. This material consisted of peripheral blood, taken in a trial of Ad26.COV2.S vaccine versus placebo. Receptor source: a person aged 18-65 years who received the Ad26.COV2.S COVID-19 vaccine or a placebo.

The V call is TRBV14, the J call TRBJ2-6; D is uncertain. Trimming stripped 3 bases from V and 0 bases from J, with 6 bases between. CDR1 and CDR2 from the germline V gene are SGHDN and FVKESK. The CDR3 runs to 15 residues. The DNA of the CDR3 is TGTGCCAGCAGCCATCAGCCCTCTGGGGCCAACGTCCTGACTTTC. Protein sequence: CASSHQPSGANVLTF.

The chain couples TRBV4-1 to TRBJ1-6, with D hard to call. The CDR3 length is 13 residues. Germline CDR1 and CDR2: MGHRA and YSYEKL. The V and J ends lost 0 bases and 11 bases respectively, with 8 bases between them. The chain's CDR3 is CASSQDSRAPLHF. In DNA form, the CDR3 reads TGCGCCAGCAGCCAAGATTCGCGGGCACCCCTCCACTTT.

The chain couples TRBV7-6 to TRBJ2-1; the D gene is possibly TRBD2 (7 bases). Germline V gene lookup returns CDR1 SGHVS and CDR2 FNYEAQ. V lost 5 bases, J lost 6 bases, and 17 bases lay in between. The CDR3 is 15 residues long. CDR3 DNA sequence: TGTGCCAGCAGCGTAGACGGGGGGCCGGGCAATGAGCAGTTCTTC. Encoded protein: CASSVDGGPGNEQFF.

This rearrangement joins TRBV10-2 to TRBJ2-3; no clear D. The CDR3 has 13 amino acids. The germline CDR1 and CDR2 sequences are WSHSY and SAAADI. Between the trimmed V and J ends, which lost 7 bases and 1 base, there was a span of 9 bases. CDR3 loop: CASKSSGTDTQYF. The CDR3 DNA reads as TGCGCCAGCAAATCGAGCGGCACAGATACGCAGTATTTT.

This chain connects TRBV6-2 or TRBV6-3 to TRBJ1-6; 10 bases align to TRBD1. This CDR3 has 16 amino acids. Germline V gives CDR1 MNHEY, CDR2 SVGEGT. Germline trimming cut 4 bases from V and 9 bases from J; bases unmatched to any gene: 9. The CDR3 sequence is CASSSPDRGVVSPLHF. The CDR3 bases are TGTGCCAGCAGTTCTCCGGACAGGGGGGTTGTTTCACCCCTCCACTTT.

This clone was seen just once. The V gene is TRBV29-1, the J gene TRBJ1-2; the D is unclear. This CDR3 spans 13 amino acids. The germline CDR1 and CDR2 sequences are SQVTM and ANQGSEA. With 6 bases removed from V and 8 bases from J, the gap between germline ends came to 19 bases. CDR3 protein: CSVLGPEGNGYTF. DNA of the CDR3: TGCAGCGTCCTCGGGCCGGAAGGAAACGGCTACACCTTC.

The chain links TRBV7-2 to TRBJ2-5, with 9 bases fitting TRBD1. This CDR3 region has 14 residues. Losses at the gene ends were 1 base for V and 5 bases for J; bases not matched to a gene: 2. Germline lookup yields CDR1 SGHTA and CDR2 FQGNSA. DNA for the CDR3: TGTGCCAGCAGCTTAGGGACAGGGGCGGAGACCCAGTACTTC. Translating gives CASSLGTGAETQYF.

The V gene is TRBV18, the J gene TRBJ2-1; D gene unclear. CDR1 and CDR2 from the germline V gene are KGHSH and LQKENI. The V gene lost 0 bases and the J gene lost 9 bases, with 9 bases spanning the gap. This CDR3 contains 13 residues. The CDR3 loop reads CASSPPSTGEQFF. DNA for the CDR3: TGTGCCAGCTCACCACCGTCCACTGGTGAGCAGTTCTTC.

The rearrangement joins TRBV11-2 to TRBJ2-3, with 9 bases matching TRBD2. CDR1 is SGHAT and CDR2 is FQNNGV in the germline V gene. J gave up 6 bases and V 0 bases, and 10 bases lay outside the gene matches. CDR3 length: 17 residues. The CDR3 here is CASSLEAASGIVDTQYF. For the CDR3, the DNA is TGTGCCAGCAGCTTAGAAGCAGCTAGCGGGATAGTTGATACGCAGTATTTT.

The V gene is TRBV19, the J gene TRBJ1-1; no clear D gene. Trimming took 7 bases from V and 1 from J, leaving 13 bases between them. The CDR3 is made up of 14 amino acids. The germline CDR1 and CDR2 sequences are LNHDA and SQIVND (reference sequence). Written as DNA, the CDR3 is TGTGCCAGTACACGTGGCAGTACGAACACTGAAGCTTTCTTT. This translates into CASTRGSTNTEAFF.

The rearrangement links TRBV18 to TRBJ1-2, with D uncertain. The CDR3 consists of 14 residues. Germline assignment: CDR1 KGHSH and CDR2 LQKENI. The V end lost 5 bases, the J end lost 3 bases, and 13 bases lay between the germline ends. In nucleotides, the CDR3 is TGTGCCAGCTCAGTGCCAGGAGTTTACTATGGCTACACCTTC. This gives the protein CASSVPGVYYGYTF. Together with reference TRBV18 and TRBJ1-2, the CDR3 gives the full variable domain: NAGVMQNPRHLVRRRGQEARLRCSPMKGHSHVYWYRQLPEEGLKFMVYLQKENIIDESGMPKERFSAEFPKEGPSILRIQQVVRGDSAAYFCASSVPGVYYGYTFGSGTRLTVV.

V gene TRBV4-1 combines with J gene TRBJ2-1; no definite D call. Germline CDR1 and CDR2: MGHRA and YSYEKL. The CDR3 totals 14 residues. V dropped 2 bases and J dropped 5 bases, with 10 bases sitting between them. The CDR3 is CASSQHAGDNEQFF. In nucleotides, the CDR3 is TGCGCCAGCAGCCAACATGCAGGTGACAATGAGCAGTTCTTC.

The rearrangement uses TRBV7-3 and TRBJ2-2; 11 bases are a match to TRBD2. The CDR3 runs to 16 residues. The V gene's germline CDR1 is SGHTA and CDR2 FQGTGA. With V trimmed by 0 bases and J by 5 bases, 2 bases remained unmatched. The CDR3 region is CASSLTSGRGTGELFF. In nucleotides, the CDR3 is TGTGCCAGCAGCTTAACTAGCGGGAGGGGTACCGGGGAGCTGTTTTTT.

This chain links TRBV24-1 with TRBJ2-3, with D tentatively TRBD2 (6 bases). V was shortened by 9 bases and J by 0 bases, with 12 bases between the two germline ends. The length of the CDR3 is 14 residues. The germline CDR1 and CDR2 sequences are KGHDR and SFDVKD. Written as DNA, the CDR3 is TGTGCCACCCGTCCAGCGGGTAGCACAGATACGCAGTATTTT. As protein: CATRPAGSTDTQYF.

The chain combines TRBV7-9 with TRBJ1-5; no clear D gene. Germline V gives CDR1 SEHNR, CDR2 FQNEAQ (reference sequence). Between the trimmed V and J ends, which lost 4 bases and 6 bases, there was a span of 7 bases. The CDR3 is made up of 12 amino acids. The DNA for the CDR3 is TGTGCCAGCAGCTCTACGGGTCAGCCCCAGCATTTT. As protein: CASSSTGQPQHF.

This chain links TRBV27 with TRBJ2-1; 7 nucleotides agree with TRBD2. The CDR3 spans 14 residues. The germline V gene encodes CDR1 MNHEY and CDR2 SMNVEV (reference sequence). The junction had 4 bases not matched to a gene; V was cut back by 5 bases and J by 3 bases. The CDR3 DNA reads TGTGCCAGCAGTGGTAGCGGGTACTACAATGAGCAGTTCTTC. Protein product: CASSGSGYYNEQFF.

The rearrangement uses TRBV15 and TRBJ1-1; 7 nucleotides match TRBD1. The CDR3 totals 15 residues. V was pared by 2 bases and J by 1 base, with 4 bases of the junction left unmatched. Germline V gene lookup returns CDR1 LNHNV and CDR2 YYDKDF (reference sequence). The CDR3 sequence: CATSRLTGQNTEAFF. The DNA of the CDR3 is TGTGCCACCAGCAGATTGACAGGGCAGAACACTGAAGCTTTCTTT.

This chain connects TRBV2 to TRBJ1-1; no definite D call. Germline V gives CDR1 SNHLY, CDR2 FYNNEI. The CDR3 covers 10 residues. Trimming shortened V by 8 bases and J by 4 bases, and 5 bases separated the two germline ends. The CDR3 is CASVATEAFF. The CDR3 DNA reads as TGTGCCAGCGTCGCCACTGAAGCTTTCTTT. Looking up the rest from reference TRBV2 and TRBJ1-1 gives the full variable domain: EPEVTQTPSHQVTQMGQEVILRCVPISNHLYFYWYRQILGQKVEFLVSFYNNEISEKSEIFDDQFSVERPDGSNFTLKIRSTKLEDSAMYFCASVATEAFFGQGTRLTVV.

The V gene is TRBV25-1, the J gene TRBJ2-1; perhaps TRBD2 as D (5 bases). Germline V gene sequence: CDR1 MGHDK, CDR2 SYGVNS. This CDR3 comprises 16 residues. The germline V and J ends were trimmed by 3 bases and 6 bases, with 18 bases remaining between them. The CDR3 reads CASSDTLEGRANEQFF. DNA for the CDR3: TGTGCCAGCAGTGACACGCTCGAGGGTAGGGCCAATGAGCAGTTCTTC. Filled out from reference TRBV25-1 and TRBJ2-1, the complete variable domain reads EADIYQTPRYLVIGTGKKITLECSQTMGHDKMYWYQQDPGMELHLIHYSYGVNSTEKGDLSSESTVSRIRTEHFPLTLESARPSHTSQYLCASSDTLEGRANEQFFGPGTRLTVL.

The chain couples TRBV21-1 to TRBJ2-7; the DNA was not used to check the table's D call, TRBD2. TRBV21-1 is labeled a pseudogene. The CDR3 is made up of 19 amino acids. The DNA for the CDR3 is TGTGCCAGCAGCAAAAAGGGATCCCTACTAGCGGGAGCGTGGGACGAGCAGTACTTC. It translates to CASSKKGSLLAGAWDEQYF.

The chain links TRBV18 to TRBJ2-7, with D tentatively TRBD1 or TRBD2 (5 bases each). CDR1 is KGHSH and CDR2 is LQKENI in the germline V gene. This CDR3 comprises 14 residues. V gave up 3 bases and J gave up 3 bases, with 12 bases separating them. The DNA for the CDR3 is TGTGCCAGCTCACCTGGGACGGTGGGCTACGAGCAGTACTTC. Protein sequence: CASSPGTVGYEQYF.

This chain uses TRBV7-8 with TRBJ2-1; TRBD1 is a possible D gene (5 bases). The germline gives CDR1 SGHVS, CDR2 FQNEAQ. The germline V and J ends were trimmed by 0 bases and 0 bases, with 6 bases remaining between them. The CDR3 consists of 15 residues. The CDR3 is CASSLAGDSYNEQFF. The CDR3 nucleotides are TGTGCCAGCAGCTTAGCAGGGGACTCCTACAATGAGCAGTTCTTC. The full variable domain, completed using reference TRBV7-8 and TRBJ2-1, is GAGVSQSPRYKVAKRGQDVALRCDPISGHVSLFWYQQALGQGPEFLTYFQNEAQLDKSGLPSDRFFAERPEGSVSTLKIQRTQQEDSAVYLCASSLAGDSYNEQFFGPGTRLTVL.

The chain employs TRBV28 and TRBJ2-1, with 7 bases matching TRBD2. CDR1 and CDR2 from the germline V gene are MDHEN and SYDVKM. This CDR3 comprises 15 residues. V lost 3 bases, J lost 7 bases, and 9 bases stayed unmatched. The CDR3 bases are TGTGCCAGCAGTTTTAGGTCTAGCGGATTAAATGAGCAGTTCTTC. This codes for CASSFRSSGLNEQFF.

V gene TRBV6-5 combines with J gene TRBJ2-7; possibly TRBD1 or TRBD2 for D (5 bases each). CDR3 size: 14 residues. Germline V gene lookup returns CDR1 MNHEY and CDR2 SVGAGI. Trimming shortened V by 5 bases and J by 2 bases, and 13 bases separated the two germline ends. CDR3 bases: TGTGCCAGCAGTAACACTCCGGGGCCCTACGAGCAGTACTTC. Protein sequence: CASSNTPGPYEQYF.

This clone was detected only once. The chain couples TRBV20-1 to TRBJ2-1; a weak D match, TRBD2 (5 bases). CDR3 length equals 15 residues. Germline loops: CDR1 DFQATT, CDR2 SNEGSKA (reference sequence). V was clipped by 3 bases and J by 0 bases, with 12 bases between them. Here the CDR3 reads CSASHTGSSYNEQFF. The CDR3 DNA reads TGCAGTGCTAGTCATACTGGGAGCTCCTACAATGAGCAGTTCTTC.

The genes are TRBV2 and TRBJ2-5; D gene unclear. The CDR3 is 13 amino acids. Germline CDR1 is SNHLY and CDR2 is FYNNEI. Trimming removed 4 bases at V and 1 base at J, with 7 bases between. The CDR3 protein is CASSAGFQETQYF. CDR3 nucleotide sequence: TGTGCCAGCAGTGCAGGTTTCCAAGAGACCCAGTACTTC.

The chain carries TRBV28 and TRBJ1-2; D might be TRBD1 (5 bases). In germline, CDR1 is MDHEN, CDR2 SYDVKM. CDR3 size: 12 residues. V was cut by 10 bases and J by 8 bases, with 17 bases left in between. CDR3 protein: CATYRQPKGYTF. CDR3 DNA: TGTGCCACTTATCGACAGCCAAAGGGCTACACCTTC.

The chain couples TRBV27 to TRBJ2-5, with TRBD2 matching 8 bases. The CDR3 is 15 amino acids. CDR1 MNHEY and CDR2 SMNVEV come from the germline V gene (reference sequence). The V and J ends lost 1 base and 5 bases, in that order; junction bases with no gene match: 6. The CDR3 region is CASSLFGGARETQYF. The CDR3 DNA reads TGTGCCAGCAGTTTATTCGGGGGGGCACGGGAGACCCAGTACTTC.

This clone turned up a few times. The V and J genes are TRBV2 and TRBJ1-6; D is unresolved. CDR3 size: 17 residues. Per the germline V gene, CDR1 is SNHLY and CDR2 is FYNNEI. The V and J ends lost 1 base and 0 bases respectively, with 10 bases between them. CDR3: CASSEEMKSSYNSPLHF. DNA of the CDR3: TGTGCCAGCAGTGAAGAGATGAAGAGCTCCTATAATTCACCCCTCCACTTT. Looking up the rest from reference TRBV2 and TRBJ1-6 gives the full variable domain: EPEVTQTPSHQVTQMGQEVILRCVPISNHLYFYWYRQILGQKVEFLVSFYNNEISEKSEIFDDQFSVERPDGSNFTLKIRSTKLEDSAMYFCASSEEMKSSYNSPLHFGNGTRLTVT.

The chain combines TRBV9 with TRBJ2-2, with unresolved D. Germline V gene lookup returns CDR1 SGDLS and CDR2 YYNGEE. Trimming took 3 bases from V and 0 from J, leaving 18 bases between them. This CDR3 comprises 18 residues. The CDR3 sequence is CASSAPAWTPSNTGELFF. The CDR3 coding sequence is TGTGCCAGCAGCGCGCCCGCGTGGACCCCCTCGAACACCGGGGAGCTGTTTTTT.

Comment on this clone: An end of the junction differs from the germline gene, which may be a read error. This chain links TRBV12-3 or TRBV12-4 with TRBJ2-7; D possibly uses TRBD1 or TRBD2 (5 bases each). The CDR3 covers 12 residues. The CDR3 DNA sequence: TGTGCCAGCTCACAGTTCACCGGGGCCCGAGACTTC. This translates into CASSQFTGARDF.